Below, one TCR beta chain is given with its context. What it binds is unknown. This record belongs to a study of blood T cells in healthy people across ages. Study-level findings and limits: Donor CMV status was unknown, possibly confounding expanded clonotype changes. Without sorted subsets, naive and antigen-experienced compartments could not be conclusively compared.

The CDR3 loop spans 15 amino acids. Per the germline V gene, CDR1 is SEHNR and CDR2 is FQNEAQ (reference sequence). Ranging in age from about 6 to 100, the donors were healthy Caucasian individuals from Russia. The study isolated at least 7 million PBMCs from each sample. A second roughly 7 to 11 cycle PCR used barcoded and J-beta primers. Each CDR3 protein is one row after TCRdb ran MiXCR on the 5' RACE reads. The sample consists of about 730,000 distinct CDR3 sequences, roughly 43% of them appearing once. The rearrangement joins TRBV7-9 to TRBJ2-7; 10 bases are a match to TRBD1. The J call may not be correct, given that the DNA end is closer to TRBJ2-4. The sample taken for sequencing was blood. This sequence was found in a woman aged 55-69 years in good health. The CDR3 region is CASSLVGDRGDIQYF. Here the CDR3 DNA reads TGTGCCAGCAGCTTAGTTGGGGACAGGGGAGACATTCAGTACTTC.